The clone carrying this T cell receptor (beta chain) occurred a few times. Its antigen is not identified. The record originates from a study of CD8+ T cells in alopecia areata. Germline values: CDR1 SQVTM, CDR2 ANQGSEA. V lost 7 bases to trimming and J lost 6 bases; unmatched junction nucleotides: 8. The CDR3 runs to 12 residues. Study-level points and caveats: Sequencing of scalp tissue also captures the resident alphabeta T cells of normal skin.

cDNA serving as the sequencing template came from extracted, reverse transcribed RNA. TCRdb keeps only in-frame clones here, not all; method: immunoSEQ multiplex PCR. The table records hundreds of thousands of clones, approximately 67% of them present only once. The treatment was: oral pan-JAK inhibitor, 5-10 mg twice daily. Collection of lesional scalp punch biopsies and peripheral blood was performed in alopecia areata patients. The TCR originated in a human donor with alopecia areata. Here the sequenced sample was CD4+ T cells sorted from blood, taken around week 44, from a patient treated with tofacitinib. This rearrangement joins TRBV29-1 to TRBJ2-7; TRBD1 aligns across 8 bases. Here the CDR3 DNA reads TGCAGCGCAAGGACAGGGACAGGCGAGCAGTACTTC. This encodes CSARTGTGEQYF.